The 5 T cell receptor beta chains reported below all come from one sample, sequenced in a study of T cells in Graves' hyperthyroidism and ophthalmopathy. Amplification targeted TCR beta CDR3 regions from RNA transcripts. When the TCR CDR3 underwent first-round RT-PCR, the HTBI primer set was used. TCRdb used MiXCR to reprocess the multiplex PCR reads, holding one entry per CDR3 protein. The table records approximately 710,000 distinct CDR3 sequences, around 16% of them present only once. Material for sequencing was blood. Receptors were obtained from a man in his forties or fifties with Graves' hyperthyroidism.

CDR3 bases: TGCGCCAGCAGAGCGGCCCAGGGGCGGCTTAGCGGGAGAATGTACAATGAGCAGTTCTTC. It codes for CASRAAQGRLSGRMYNEQFF. The chain combines TRBV5-1 with TRBJ2-1; 9 positions match TRBD2. The CDR3 extends over 20 amino acids. V was pared by 5 bases and J by 4 bases, with 22 bases of the junction left unmatched. The germline gives CDR1 SGHRS, CDR2 YFSETQ.

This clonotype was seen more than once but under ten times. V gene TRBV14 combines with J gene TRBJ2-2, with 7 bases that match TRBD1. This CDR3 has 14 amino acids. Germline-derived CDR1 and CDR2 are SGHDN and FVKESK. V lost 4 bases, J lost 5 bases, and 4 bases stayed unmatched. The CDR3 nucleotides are TGTGCCAGCAGCCGACAGGGATGGACCGGGGAGCTGTTTTTT. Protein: CASSRQGWTGELFF.

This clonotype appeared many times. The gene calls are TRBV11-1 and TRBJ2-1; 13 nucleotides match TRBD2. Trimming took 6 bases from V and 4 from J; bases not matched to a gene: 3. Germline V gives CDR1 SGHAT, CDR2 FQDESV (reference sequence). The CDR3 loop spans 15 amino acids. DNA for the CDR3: TGTGCCAGCAGTTCGGGACTAGCGGGGTACAATGAGCAGTTCTTC. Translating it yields CASSSGLAGYNEQFF.

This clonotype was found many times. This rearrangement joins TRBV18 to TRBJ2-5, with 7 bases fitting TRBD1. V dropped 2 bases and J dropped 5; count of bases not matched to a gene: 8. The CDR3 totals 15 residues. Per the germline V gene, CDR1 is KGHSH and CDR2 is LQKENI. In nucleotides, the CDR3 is TGTGCCAGCTCACCAGCCACAGGGGTCAGGGAGACCCAGTACTTC. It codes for CASSPATGVRETQYF.

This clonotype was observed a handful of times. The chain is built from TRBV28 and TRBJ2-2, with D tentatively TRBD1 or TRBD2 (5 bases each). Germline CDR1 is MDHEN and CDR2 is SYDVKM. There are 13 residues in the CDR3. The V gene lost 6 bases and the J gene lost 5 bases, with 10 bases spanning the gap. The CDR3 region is CASRAWGTGELFF. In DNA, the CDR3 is TGTGCCAGCAGGGCCTGGGGGACCGGGGAGCTGTTTTTT.